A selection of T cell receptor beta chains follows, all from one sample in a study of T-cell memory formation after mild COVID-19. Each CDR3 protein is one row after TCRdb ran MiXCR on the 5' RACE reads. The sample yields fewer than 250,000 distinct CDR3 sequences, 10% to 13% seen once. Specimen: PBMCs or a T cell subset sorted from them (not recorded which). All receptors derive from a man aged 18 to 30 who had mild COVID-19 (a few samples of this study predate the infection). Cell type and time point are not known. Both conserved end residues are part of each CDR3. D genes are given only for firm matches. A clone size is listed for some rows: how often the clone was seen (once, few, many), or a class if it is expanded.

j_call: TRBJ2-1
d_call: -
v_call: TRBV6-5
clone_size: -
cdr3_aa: CASRPGLGYNEQFF
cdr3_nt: TGTGCCAGCAGACCGGGACTCGGGTACAATGAGCAGTTCTTC

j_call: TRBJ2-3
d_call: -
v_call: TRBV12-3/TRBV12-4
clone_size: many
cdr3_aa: CASRRTATDTQYF
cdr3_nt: TGTGCCAGTAGAAGGACAGCCACAGATACGCAGTATTTT

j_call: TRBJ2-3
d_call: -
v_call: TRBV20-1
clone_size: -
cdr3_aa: CSARRGNTDTQYF
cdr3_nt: TGCAGTGCTAGGAGAGGGAACACAGATACGCAGTATTTT

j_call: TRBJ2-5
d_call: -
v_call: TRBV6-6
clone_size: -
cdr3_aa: CASSYSRQAQETQYF
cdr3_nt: TGTGCCAGCAGTTACTCACGACAGGCACAAGAGACCCAGTACTTC

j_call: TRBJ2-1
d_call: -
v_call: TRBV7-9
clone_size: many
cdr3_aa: CASSPFSLSYNEQFF
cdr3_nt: TGTGCCAGCAGCCCATTTAGCCTATCCTACAATGAGCAGTTCTTC

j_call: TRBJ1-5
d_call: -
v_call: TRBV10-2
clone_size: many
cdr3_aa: CASSESDWGQPQHF
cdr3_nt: TGCGCCAGCAGTGAGTCCGATTGGGGTCAGCCCCAGCATTTT

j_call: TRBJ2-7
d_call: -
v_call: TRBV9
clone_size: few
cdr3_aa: CASSPMGQSYEQYF
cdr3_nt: TGTGCCAGCAGCCCAATGGGGCAGAGCTACGAGCAGTACTTC

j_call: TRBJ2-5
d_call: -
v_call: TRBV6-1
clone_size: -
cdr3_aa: CAAERRGSETQYF
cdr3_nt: TGTGCCGCTGAGAGGCGGGGCTCAGAGACCCAGTACTTC

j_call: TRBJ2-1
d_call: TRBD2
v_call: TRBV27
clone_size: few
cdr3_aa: CASSPRRTSGGSYNEQFF
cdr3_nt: TGTGCCAGCAGTCCCCGAAGGACTAGCGGGGGTTCCTACAATGAGCAGTTCTTC

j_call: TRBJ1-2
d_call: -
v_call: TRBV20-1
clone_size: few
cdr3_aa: CSASDSQRPNYGYTF
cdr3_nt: TGCAGTGCTAGTGATAGCCAGAGACCTAACTATGGCTACACCTTC

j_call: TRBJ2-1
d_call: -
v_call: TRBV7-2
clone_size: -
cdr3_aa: CASSLAGAEAYNEQFF
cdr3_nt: TGTGCCAGCAGCTTAGCGGGGGCCGAAGCCTACAATGAGCAGTTCTTC

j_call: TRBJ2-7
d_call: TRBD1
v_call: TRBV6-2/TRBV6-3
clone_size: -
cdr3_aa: CASSRLGQGAYEQYF
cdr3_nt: TGTGCCAGCAGCCGCCTGGGACAGGGGGCGTACGAGCAGTACTTC

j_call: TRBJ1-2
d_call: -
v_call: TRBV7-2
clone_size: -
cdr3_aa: CASSLESGEVYGYTF
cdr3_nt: TGTGCCAGCAGCTTAGAATCAGGGGAGGTCTATGGCTACACCTTC

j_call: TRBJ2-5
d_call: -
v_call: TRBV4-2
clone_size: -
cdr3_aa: CASSQSVGLNGETQYF
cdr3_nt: TGTGCCAGCAGCCAATCCGTCGGGCTAAATGGAGAGACCCAGTACTTC

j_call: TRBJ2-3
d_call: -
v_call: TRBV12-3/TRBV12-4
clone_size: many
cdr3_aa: CASSPVQGRGTDTQYF
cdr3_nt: TGTGCCAGCAGTCCCGTGCAGGGGAGGGGCACAGATACGCAGTATTTT

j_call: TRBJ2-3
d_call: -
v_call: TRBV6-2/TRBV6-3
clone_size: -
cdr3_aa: CASSTPGRGPDTQYF
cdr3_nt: TGTGCCAGCAGTACTCCCGGTCGTGGGCCAGATACGCAGTATTTT

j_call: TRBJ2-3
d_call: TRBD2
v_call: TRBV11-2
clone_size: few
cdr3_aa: CASSIRPTSGGAVDTQYF
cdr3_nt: TGTGCCAGCAGCATCCGCCCGACTAGCGGGGGGGCGGTTGATACGCAGTATTTT

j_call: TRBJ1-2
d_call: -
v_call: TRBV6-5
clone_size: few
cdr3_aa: CASSSGDLRRSYGYTF
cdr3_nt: TGTGCCAGCAGTTCCGGAGACCTGAGGAGATCCTATGGCTACACCTTC

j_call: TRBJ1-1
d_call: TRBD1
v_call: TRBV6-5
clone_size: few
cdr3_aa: CASRGQGAPAEAFF
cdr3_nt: TGTGCCAGCAGAGGACAGGGGGCCCCCGCTGAAGCTTTCTTT

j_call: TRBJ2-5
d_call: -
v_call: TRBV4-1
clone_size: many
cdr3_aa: CASSQEETQYF
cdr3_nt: TGCGCCAGCAGCCAAGAAGAGACCCAGTACTTC

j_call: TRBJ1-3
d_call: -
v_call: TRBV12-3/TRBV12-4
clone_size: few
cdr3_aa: CASRPTGGNTIYF
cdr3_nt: TGTGCCAGCAGGCCGACAGGTGGAAACACCATATATTTT

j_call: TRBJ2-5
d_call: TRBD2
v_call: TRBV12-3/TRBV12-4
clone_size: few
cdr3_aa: CASSLVLAGVETQYF
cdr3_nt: TGTGCCAGCAGTTTAGTCCTAGCGGGGGTTGAGACCCAGTACTTC

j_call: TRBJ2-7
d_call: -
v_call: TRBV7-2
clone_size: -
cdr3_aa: CASSGGGRTSYEQYF
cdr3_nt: TGTGCCAGCTCTGGAGGGGGCCGAACCTCCTACGAGCAGTACTTC

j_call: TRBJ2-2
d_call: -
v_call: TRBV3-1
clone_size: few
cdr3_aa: CASSQDGGNTGELFF
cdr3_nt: TGTGCCAGCAGCCAAGATGGGGGGAACACCGGGGAGCTGTTTTTT

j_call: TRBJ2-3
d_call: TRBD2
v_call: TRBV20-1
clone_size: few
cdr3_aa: CSAALAGGPDTQYF
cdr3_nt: TGCAGTGCTGCGCTAGCGGGGGGGCCAGATACGCAGTATTTT

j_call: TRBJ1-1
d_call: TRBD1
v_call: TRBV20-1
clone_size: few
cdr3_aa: CSASRTGVFSEAFF
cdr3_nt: TGCAGTGCTTCCCGGACAGGGGTCTTCTCTGAAGCTTTCTTT

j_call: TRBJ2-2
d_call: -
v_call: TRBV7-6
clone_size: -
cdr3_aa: CASSYGQPFLFF
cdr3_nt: TGTGCCAGCAGTTACGGACAGCCCTTTCTGTTTTTT

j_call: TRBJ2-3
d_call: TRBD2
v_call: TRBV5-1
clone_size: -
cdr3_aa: CASSLVASGITDTQYF
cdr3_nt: TGCGCCAGCAGCTTGGTCGCTAGCGGGATAACAGATACGCAGTATTTT

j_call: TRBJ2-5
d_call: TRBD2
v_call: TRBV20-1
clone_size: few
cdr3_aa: CSARVAAGLLETQYF
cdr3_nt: TGCAGTGCTAGAGTGGCAGCGGGGCTTCTAGAGACCCAGTACTTC

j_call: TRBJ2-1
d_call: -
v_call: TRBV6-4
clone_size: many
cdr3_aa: CASSDSSYNEQFF
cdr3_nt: TGTGCCAGCAGTGACAGCTCCTACAATGAGCAGTTCTTC

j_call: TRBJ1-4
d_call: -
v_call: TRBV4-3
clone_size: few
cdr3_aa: CASSQVGGDEKLFF
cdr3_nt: TGCGCCAGCAGCCAAGTGGGCGGCGATGAAAAACTGTTTTTT

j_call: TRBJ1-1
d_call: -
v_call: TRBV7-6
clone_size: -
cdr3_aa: CASSRGVVRTEAFF
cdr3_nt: TGTGCCAGCAGCCGAGGGGTAGTCAGGACTGAAGCTTTCTTT

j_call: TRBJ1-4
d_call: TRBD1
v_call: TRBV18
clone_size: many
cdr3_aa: CASSPGTENEKLFF
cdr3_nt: TGTGCCAGCTCACCCGGGACAGAAAATGAAAAACTGTTTTTT

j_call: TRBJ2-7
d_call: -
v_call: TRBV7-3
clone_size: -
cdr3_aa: CASSSSRTARSYEQYF
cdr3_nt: TGTGCCAGCAGCTCGTCCCGGACAGCTAGATCCTACGAGCAGTACTTC

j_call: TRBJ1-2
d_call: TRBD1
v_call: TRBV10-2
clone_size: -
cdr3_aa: CASGRGAWGNYGYTF
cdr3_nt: TGCGCCAGCGGCAGGGGGGCATGGGGCAACTATGGCTACACCTTC

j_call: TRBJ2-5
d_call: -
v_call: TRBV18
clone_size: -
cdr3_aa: CASSPLGTPRETQYF
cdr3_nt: TGTGCCAGCTCACCGCTCGGGACTCCTCGGGAGACCCAGTACTTC

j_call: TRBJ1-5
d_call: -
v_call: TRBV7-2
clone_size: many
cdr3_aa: CASSLGVSGQPQHF
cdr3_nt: TGTGCCAGCAGCTTAGGGGTGTCAGGACAGCCCCAGCATTTT

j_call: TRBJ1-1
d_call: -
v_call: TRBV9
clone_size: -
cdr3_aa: CASSGGGVTTEAFF
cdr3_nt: TGTGCCAGCAGCGGGGGGGGTGTTACCACTGAAGCTTTCTTT

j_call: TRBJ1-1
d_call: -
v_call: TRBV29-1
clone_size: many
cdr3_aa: CSALRFGEATEAFF
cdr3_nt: TGCAGCGCACTAAGGTTCGGGGAGGCCACTGAAGCTTTCTTT

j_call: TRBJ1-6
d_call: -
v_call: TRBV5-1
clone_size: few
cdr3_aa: CASTQYEGNSPLHF
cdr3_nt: TGCGCCAGCACCCAATACGAGGGGAATTCACCCCTCCACTTT

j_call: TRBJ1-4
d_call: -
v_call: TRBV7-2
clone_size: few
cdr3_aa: CASSSVGRGDIAEKLFF
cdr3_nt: TGTGCCAGCAGCTCCGTGGGGCGGGGGGATATAGCTGAAAAACTGTTTTTT

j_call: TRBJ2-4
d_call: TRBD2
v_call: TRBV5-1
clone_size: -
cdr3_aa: CASSSISGGRNIQYF
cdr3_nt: TGCGCCAGCAGCTCGATTAGCGGGGGGCGGAACATTCAGTACTTC

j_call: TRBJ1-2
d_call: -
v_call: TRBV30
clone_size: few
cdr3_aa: CAWSVQTGNYGYTF
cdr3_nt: TGTGCCTGGAGTGTACAGACAGGAAACTATGGCTACACCTTC

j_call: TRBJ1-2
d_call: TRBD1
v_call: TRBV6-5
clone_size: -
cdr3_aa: CASRQGGTYGYTF
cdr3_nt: TGTGCCAGCCGACAGGGCGGGACTTATGGCTACACCTTC

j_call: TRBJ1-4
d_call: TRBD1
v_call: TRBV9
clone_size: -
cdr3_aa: CASSVGQGTNEKLFF
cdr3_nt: TGTGCCAGCAGCGTAGGACAGGGAACTAATGAAAAACTGTTTTTT

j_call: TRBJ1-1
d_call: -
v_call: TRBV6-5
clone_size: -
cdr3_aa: CASRLRDIGTEAFF
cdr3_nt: TGTGCCAGCAGGCTCCGGGACATAGGTACTGAAGCTTTCTTT

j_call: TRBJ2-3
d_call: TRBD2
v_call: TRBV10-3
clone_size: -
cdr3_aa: CAINPLGLARNTDTQYF
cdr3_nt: TGTGCCATCAACCCACTAGGACTAGCGAGAAACACAGATACGCAGTATTTT

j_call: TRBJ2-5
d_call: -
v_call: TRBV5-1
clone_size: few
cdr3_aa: CASSFGSEETQYF
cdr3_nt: TGCGCCAGCAGCTTTGGGTCGGAAGAGACCCAGTACTTC

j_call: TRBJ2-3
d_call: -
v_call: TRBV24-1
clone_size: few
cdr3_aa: CATSSTRGADTQYF
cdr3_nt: TGTGCCACCAGTTCAACTAGGGGGGCAGATACGCAGTATTTT

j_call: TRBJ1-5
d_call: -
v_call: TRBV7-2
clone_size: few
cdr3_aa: CASSLVGGGYSNQPQHF
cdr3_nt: TGTGCCAGCAGCTTAGTCGGGGGTGGTTATAGCAATCAGCCCCAGCATTTT

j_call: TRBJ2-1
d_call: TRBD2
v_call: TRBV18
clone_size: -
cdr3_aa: CASSPQRGGGNEQFF
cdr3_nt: TGTGCCAGCTCACCCCAGCGGGGGGGCGGGAATGAGCAGTTCTTC

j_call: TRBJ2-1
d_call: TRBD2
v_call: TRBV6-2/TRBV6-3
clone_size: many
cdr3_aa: CAKTSGGISYNEQFF
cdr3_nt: TGTGCCAAGACTAGCGGGGGTATCTCCTACAATGAGCAGTTCTTC

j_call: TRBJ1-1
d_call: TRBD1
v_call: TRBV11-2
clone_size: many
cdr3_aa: CASSSRTGGNTEAFF
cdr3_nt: TGTGCCAGCAGCTCACGGACAGGGGGGAACACTGAAGCTTTCTTT

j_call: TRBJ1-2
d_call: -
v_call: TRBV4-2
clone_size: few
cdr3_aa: CASSNPGKRGYTF
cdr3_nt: TGTGCCAGCAGCAACCCGGGCAAACGGGGCTACACCTTC

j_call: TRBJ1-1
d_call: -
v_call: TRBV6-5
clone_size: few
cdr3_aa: CASSQYAREGEAFF
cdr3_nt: TGTGCCAGCAGTCAATACGCCAGGGAGGGTGAAGCTTTCTTT

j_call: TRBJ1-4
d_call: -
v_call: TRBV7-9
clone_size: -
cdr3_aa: CASSGETDEQFF
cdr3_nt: TGTGCCAGCAGCGGGGAGACCGACGAACAATTTTTT

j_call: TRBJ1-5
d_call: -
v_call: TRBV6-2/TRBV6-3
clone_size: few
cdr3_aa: CASSALGAGNQPQHF
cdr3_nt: TGTGCCAGCAGTGCGTTGGGGGCCGGCAATCAGCCCCAGCATTTT